The 22 T cell receptor beta chains presented below share a single source sample, sequenced in a study of cytomegalovirus exposure and HLA in healthy donors. Primers for the PCR totalled 60 Vbeta and 13 Jbeta. Here immunoSEQ multiplex PCR was the method, and the copy in TCRdb shows in-frame clones only, minus some. The sample shows 180,000 or so clones, around 76% of them seen only once. Input material: PBMCs. The receptor source for this set is a woman younger than 45 in good health and CMV-seropositive.

This clone was recorded once. The chain has TRBV18 and TRBJ2-7; the D gene is possibly TRBD2 (5 bases). Germline V gives CDR1 KGHSH, CDR2 LQKENI. Between the trimmed V and J ends, which lost 6 bases and 9 bases, there was a span of 18 bases. CDR3 length equals 13 residues. In nucleotides, the CDR3 is TGTGCCAGCTCCCAAGACCGAGTAAGCGGGCAGTACTTC. Translation: CASSQDRVSGQYF.

Worth noting for this clone: The sample carries other DNA sequences with the same CDR3. The gene calls are TRBV7-9 and TRBJ2-7, with 9 bases fitting TRBD1. CDR3 length: 14 residues. The V and J ends lost 4 bases and 2 bases, in that order; junction bases with no gene match: 3. Germline V gene data show CDR1 as SEHNR and CDR2 as FQNEAQ (reference sequence). The CDR3 DNA sequence: TGTGCCAGCAGCTCCCGACAGGGGGCCTACGAGCAGTACTTC. Its translation: CASSSRQGAYEQYF.

On this clone itself: Germline and junction disagree at one end, which may indicate a read error. The rearrangement links TRBV5-1 to TRBJ2-5; TRBD1 aligns across 7 bases. Germline V CDR1 and CDR2: SGHRS, YFSETQ. The length of the CDR3 is 16 residues. CDR3 DNA sequence: TGCGCCAACAGCTTGCCCCAGGGGACAGAGCAAGAGACCCAGTACTTC. The encoded protein is CANSLPQGTEQETQYF. Full variable domain (remainder filled in from reference TRBV5-1 and TRBJ2-5): KAGVTQTPRYLIKTRGQQVTLSCSPISGHRSVSWYQQTPGQGLQFLFEYFSETQRNKGNFPGRFSGRQFSNSRSEMNVSTLELGDSALYLCANSLPQGTEQETQYFGPGTRLLVL.

The J gene is TRBJ2-6, the V gene TRBV5-5, with 9 bases that match TRBD1. V trimming: 5 bases; J trimming: 3 bases; junction bases outside the gene matches: 9. The germline V gene has CDR1 SGHKS and CDR2 YYEKEE (reference sequence). The CDR3 sequence is 17 residues long. This chain's CDR3 is CASRTTGGNYGANVLTF. Here the CDR3 DNA reads TGTGCCAGCAGGACGACAGGGGGAAATTATGGGGCCAACGTCCTGACTTTC.

The chain combines TRBV7-2 with TRBJ1-1; tentatively, D is TRBD1 (5 bases). Germline V gene data show CDR1 as SGHTA and CDR2 as FQGNSA. V was trimmed by 5 bases and J by 1 base, leaving 14 bases between them. CDR3 length equals 15 residues. The DNA of the CDR3 is TGTGCCAGCAGCCTCGGACTGGGGGGGAACACTGAAGCTTTCTTT. It specifies CASSLGLGGNTEAFF.

The chain links TRBV2 to TRBJ2-7; tentatively, D is TRBD1 (6 bases). CDR3 length: 13 residues. Germline V CDR1 and CDR2: SNHLY, FYNNEI. The V and J ends lost 8 bases and 4 bases respectively, with 15 bases between them. DNA of the CDR3: TGTGCCAGCTGCCCAGGGACAATGTACGAGCAGTACTTC. This gives the protein CASCPGTMYEQYF.

This clone was recorded once. This chain uses TRBV7-2 with TRBJ2-2; D is possibly TRBD2 (6 bases). CDR3 length: 17 residues. Germline assignment: CDR1 SGHTA and CDR2 FQGNSA. Trimming took off 2 bases at V and 4 bases at J, with 17 bases between the two ends. CDR3 region: CASSLLAVSWSTGELFF. The DNA of the CDR3 is TGTGCCAGCAGCTTATTAGCGGTCAGCTGGAGCACCGGGGAGCTGTTTTTT.

In its sample, this clone was seen a few times. The genes are TRBV5-1 and TRBJ1-1; D gene uncertain. Between the trimmed V and J ends, which lost 4 bases and 1 base, there was a span of 11 bases. The CDR3 contains 14 residues. Germline loops: CDR1 SGHRS, CDR2 YFSETQ. CDR3 region: CASSLNLANTEAFF. The CDR3 coding sequence is TGCGCCAGCAGCCTCAATCTGGCGAACACTGAAGCTTTCTTT.

The J gene is TRBJ1-6, the V gene TRBV30; D possibly corresponds to TRBD1 (5 bases). Germline loops: CDR1 GTSNPN, CDR2 SVGIG (reference sequence). This CDR3 is built from 13 residues. The V and J ends lost 1 base and 10 bases respectively, with 11 bases between them. CDR3 amino acids: CAWSDRSDSPLHF. CDR3 nucleotides: TGTGCCTGGAGTGACAGGTCGGACTCACCCCTCCACTTT.

As DNA, the CDR3 is TGTGCCAGTGATCAGGGTAGCAATCAGCCCCAGCATTTT. It specifies CASDQGSNQPQHF. V and J are TRBV19 and TRBJ1-5; D possibly corresponds to TRBD1 (5 bases). The CDR3 is 13 amino acids. Germline-derived CDR1 and CDR2 are LNHDA and SQIVND (reference sequence). V was trimmed by 8 bases and J by 0 bases, leaving 8 bases between them.

Here the CDR3 DNA reads TGTGCCAGTAGTATGGTGTCGGTCCTCGGGGAGCTGTTTTTT. Its translation: CASSMVSVLGELFF. The chain employs TRBV19 and TRBJ2-2; D is unresolved. Germline values: CDR1 LNHDA, CDR2 SQIVND (reference sequence). The CDR3 contains 14 residues. The ends were cut back, 3 bases at V and 7 bases at J, with 12 bases in the middle.

Remarks on this clone: An end of the junction differs from the germline gene, which may be a read error. This rearrangement joins TRBV19 to TRBJ1-3, with D hard to call. The germline gives CDR1 LNHDA, CDR2 SQIVND (reference sequence). The CDR3 covers 15 residues. The CDR3: CTSSISSRSGNTIYF. The CDR3 DNA follows: TGTACCAGTAGTATCTCTAGTCGGTCTGGAAACACCATATATTTT.

This chain links TRBV15 with TRBJ2-3, with TRBD1 identical over 8 bases. Germline CDR1 is LNHNV and CDR2 is YYDKDF (reference sequence). J gave up 2 bases and V 3 bases, and 13 bases lay outside the gene matches. The length of the CDR3 is 18 residues. This CDR3 reads CATSRRGFDRGFTDTQYF. The CDR3, as DNA: TGTGCCACCAGCAGGAGAGGGTTTGACAGGGGCTTCACAGATACGCAGTATTTT.

The CDR3 DNA is TGTGCCAGCAGCAAAGCCAGGTTCAATCAGCCCCAGCATTTT. This codes for CASSKARFNQPQHF. The rearrangement uses TRBV21-1 and TRBJ1-5; the table's D call TRBD1 went unverified against the DNA. TRBV21-1 is a known pseudogene. The CDR3 sequence is 14 residues long.

The genes are TRBV4-3 and TRBJ2-1; D is unresolved. The CDR3 has 17 amino acids. Germline-derived CDR1 and CDR2 are LGHNA and YSLEER. V lost 4 bases to trimming and J lost 0 bases, with 16 bases between them. CDR3 sequence: CASSRSGEFSSYNEQFF. CDR3 DNA sequence: TGCGCCAGCAGCCGCTCCGGTGAGTTTAGCTCCTACAATGAGCAGTTCTTC.

For the CDR3, the DNA is TGTGCCAGCAGTGCATACTTTCGGGGCTCCTACGAGCAGTACTTC. Translating it yields CASSAYFRGSYEQYF. This chain links TRBV28 with TRBJ2-7, with D tentatively TRBD2 (5 bases). The CDR3 is 15 residues long. The V gene's germline CDR1 is MDHEN and CDR2 SYDVKM. V was trimmed by 5 bases and J by 0 bases, leaving 14 bases between them.

V usage is TRBV5-1 and J usage is TRBJ2-1; TRBD1 matches at 8 bases. The CDR3 runs to 15 residues. Germline V gives CDR1 SGHRS, CDR2 YFSETQ. V lost 2 bases, J lost 4 bases, and 5 bases stayed unmatched. Written as DNA, the CDR3 is TGCGCCAGCAGCTTTTTGGACAGGGAATACAATGAGCAGTTCTTC. Translated: CASSFLDREYNEQFF.

The chain is built from TRBV27 and TRBJ2-7, with D perhaps TRBD2 (5 bases). V was shortened by 2 bases and J by 2 bases, with 10 bases between the two germline ends. Germline V lookup: CDR1 MNHEY, CDR2 SMNVEV (reference sequence). The CDR3 sequence is 14 residues long. For the CDR3, the DNA is TGTGCCAGCAGTTTAGGCGGGTTCACCTACGAGCAGTACTTC. Amino acid sequence: CASSLGGFTYEQYF.

This chain uses TRBV6-5 with TRBJ1-2, with D perhaps matching TRBD1 (5 bases). CDR3 length: 13 amino acids. CDR1 and CDR2 (germline): MNHEY, SVGAGI. V was trimmed by 6 bases and J by 5 bases, leaving 13 bases between them. The CDR3 spells CASSWGLGYGYTF. The CDR3 DNA follows: TGTGCCAGCAGCTGGGGCCTGGGATATGGCTACACCTTC.

The chain has TRBV28 and TRBJ1-5; TRBD1 aligns across 7 bases. V lost 5 bases, J lost 2 bases, and 9 bases stayed unmatched. This CDR3 is built from 16 residues. Germline CDR1 reads MDHEN; CDR2 reads SYDVKM. CDR3 sequence (DNA): TGTGCCAGCAGTCGGGACAGTGTCCGTGGCAATCAGCCCCAGCATTTT. It specifies CASSRDSVRGNQPQHF.

This clone was observed a few times. The rearrangement joins TRBV5-1 to TRBJ1-2; 11 nucleotides agree with TRBD1. The V and J ends lost 4 bases and 4 bases, in that order; junction bases with no gene match: 3. This CDR3 has 14 amino acids. CDR1 and CDR2 from the germline V gene are SGHRS and YFSETQ. CDR3 in amino acids: CASSPGTGGYGYTF. For the CDR3, the DNA is TGCGCCAGCAGCCCCGGGACAGGGGGCTATGGCTACACCTTC. Variable domain in full (rest from reference TRBV5-1 and TRBJ1-2): KAGVTQTPRYLIKTRGQQVTLSCSPISGHRSVSWYQQTPGQGLQFLFEYFSETQRNKGNFPGRFSGRQFSNSRSEMNVSTLELGDSALYLCASSPGTGGYGYTFGSGTRLTVV.

The J gene is TRBJ1-2, the V gene TRBV6-1, with D possibly TRBD1 on 5 matching bases. V was shortened by 4 bases and J by 5 bases, with 20 bases between the two germline ends. The V gene's germline CDR1 is MNHNS and CDR2 SASEGT. CDR3 length: 16 residues. The CDR3 loop is CASSGARGRGGYGYTF. The DNA for the CDR3 is TGTGCCAGCAGTGGGGCCCGAGGGAGGGGAGGGTATGGCTACACCTTC.